The 27 T cell receptor beta chains below come from one sample, sequenced in a study of cytomegalovirus exposure and HLA in healthy donors. PCR employed 60 Vbeta and 13 Jbeta primers. Profiling relied on immunoSEQ multiplex PCR, and the TCRdb table lists in-frame clones only, not all of them. The top ten hold approximately 0.39% of the sample, which has about 200,000 clones, about four fifths seen once. The material sequenced was PBMCs. All receptors derive from a male donor in good health and CMV-seropositive.

The sample holds one count of this clone. The chain combines TRBV7-3 with TRBJ2-5; D may be TRBD2 (6 bases). The germline V gene encodes CDR1 SGHTA and CDR2 FQGTGA. Trimming removed 6 bases from V and 4 bases from J, with 15 bases in between. CDR3 length: 14 amino acids. The CDR3 reads CASSRGAGLETQYF. The CDR3 DNA reads TGTGCCAGCAGTCGCGGGGCGGGGCTAGAGACCCAGTACTTC.

V is TRBV4-3 and J is TRBJ2-5; TRBD2 matches 10 bases. Trimming cost V 4 bases and J 4 bases; bases outside gene matches: 9. Per germline, CDR1 LGHNA and CDR2 YSLEER. The CDR3 totals 16 residues. In nucleotides, the CDR3 is TGCGCCAGCAGCCCAGCGGGAAGCGGGAGGGGAGAGACCCAGTACTTC. Its translation: CASSPAGSGRGETQYF.

The V call is TRBV27, the J call TRBJ2-5, with D possibly being TRBD2 (5 bases). The ends were cut back, 6 bases at V and 8 bases at J, with 13 bases in the middle. CDR3 length: 12 residues. Germline assignment: CDR1 MNHEY and CDR2 SMNVEV (reference sequence). The CDR3 is CASRTLLGTQYF. CDR3 nucleotides: TGTGCCAGCAGGACGCTACTAGGAACCCAGTACTTC.

This clone has a handful of counts. The chain combines TRBV7-3 with TRBJ2-3; D remains ambiguous. V was trimmed by 5 bases and J by 2 bases, leaving 8 bases between them. The CDR3 runs 13 residues. Germline V gives CDR1 SGHTA, CDR2 FQGTGA. CDR3 coding DNA: TGTGCCAGCAGCATCACCTACACAGATACGCAGTATTTT. Protein: CASSITYTDTQYF.

The V gene is TRBV7-9, the J gene TRBJ2-1; D might be TRBD2 (5 bases). V was clipped by 0 bases and J by 0 bases, with 12 bases between them. Germline V gives CDR1 SEHNR, CDR2 FQNEAQ (reference sequence). This CDR3 contains 17 residues. In nucleotides, the CDR3 is TGTGCCAGCAGCTTAGCGCGGGCAGTCCTCTCCTACAATGAGCAGTTCTTC. It codes for CASSLARAVLSYNEQFF.

V usage is TRBV7-2 and J usage is TRBJ2-1; 10 bases map to TRBD2. This CDR3 contains 15 residues. The germline V gene encodes CDR1 SGHTA and CDR2 FQGNSA. Trimming removed 5 bases from V and 9 bases from J; junction bases left unmatched: 10. CDR3 sequence (DNA): TGTGCCAGCAGCCCCCGACTAGCGGGCATCACTGAGCAGTTCTTC. This gives the protein CASSPRLAGITEQFF.

This rearrangement joins TRBV9 to TRBJ2-7; 10 nucleotides align to TRBD1. V dropped 4 bases and J dropped 4; count of bases not matched to a gene: 2. The CDR3 is 13 residues long. Looked up from germline, CDR1 is SGDLS and CDR2 is YYNGEE. CDR3 residues: CASSQGQGYEQYF. The CDR3 DNA sequence: TGTGCCAGCAGCCAGGGACAGGGGTACGAGCAGTACTTC.

The chain recombines TRBV6-6 with TRBJ1-1, with a weak D call TRBD1 (5 bases). The CDR3 loop spans 13 amino acids. Germline V gene data show CDR1 as MNHNY and CDR2 as SVGAGI (reference sequence). The V end was cut by 5 bases, the J end by 1 base, with 8 bases between. The CDR3: CASSVQENTEAFF. The CDR3, as DNA: TGTGCCAGCAGTGTACAGGAGAACACTGAAGCTTTCTTT.

This clone showed up just once. V is TRBV6-5 and J is TRBJ2-3; D uncertain. With 6 bases removed from V and 5 bases from J, the gap between germline ends came to 15 bases. Germline values: CDR1 MNHEY, CDR2 SVGAGI. This CDR3 contains 14 residues. The CDR3 region is CASRYAAGGDTQYF. Here the CDR3 DNA reads TGTGCCAGCAGGTACGCGGCCGGTGGAGATACGCAGTATTTT.

The V and J genes are TRBV5-4 and TRBJ2-7; TRBD1 matches 8 bases. V dropped 0 bases and J dropped 7; count of bases not matched to a gene: 18. The CDR3 consists of 18 residues. Germline V CDR1 and CDR2: SGHNT, YYREEE (reference sequence). The CDR3 region is CASSLAGQGNFPSKEQYF. The CDR3 DNA follows: TGTGCCAGCAGCTTGGCCGGACAGGGAAATTTCCCGTCAAAGGAGCAGTACTTC.

The rearrangement links TRBV14 to TRBJ2-3; 7 bases are shared with TRBD1. This CDR3 is 13 amino acids long. In germline, CDR1 is SGHDN, CDR2 FVKESK. V dropped 3 bases and J dropped 10; count of bases not matched to a gene: 7. The CDR3 nucleotides read TGTGCCAGCAGCCACGTACCCGGGACAGCGCAGTATTTT. It codes for CASSHVPGTAQYF.

This clone showed up just once. The V and J genes are TRBV12-1 and TRBJ1-5; the D call in the table, TRBD1, was not verified against the DNA. TRBV12-1 is noted as a pseudogene. This CDR3 region has 19 residues. For the CDR3, the DNA is TGTGCCAGCACACGAAAGAGGGGGACAGGGACCCTTAGCAATCAGCCCCAGCATTTT. It yields the protein CASTRKRGTGTLSNQPQHF.

This chain joins TRBV7-9 and TRBJ2-7; tentatively, D is TRBD2 (5 bases). The CDR3 contains 11 residues. Germline lookup yields CDR1 SEHNR and CDR2 FQNEAQ (reference sequence). Trimming left V 10 bases short and J 3 bases short, with 10 bases between. CDR3 residues: CATGRGYEQYF. The CDR3 DNA is TGTGCCACCGGCCGGGGCTACGAGCAGTACTTC.

The V call is TRBV6-6, the J call TRBJ2-5, with D unclear. The CDR3 is 13 amino acids. Germline CDR1 MNHNY, CDR2 SVGAGI (reference sequence). The V and J ends lost 2 bases and 4 bases respectively, with 8 bases between them. The chain's CDR3 is CASSYGLGETQYF. CDR3 nucleotide sequence: TGTGCCAGCAGTTACGGGCTGGGAGAGACCCAGTACTTC.

This clone was detected only a few times. The J gene is TRBJ1-6, the V gene TRBV5-5; 8 nucleotides line up with TRBD1. This CDR3 comprises 16 residues. Germline V lookup: CDR1 SGHKS, CDR2 YYEKEE (reference sequence). The V and J ends lost 0 bases and 10 bases, in that order; junction bases with no gene match: 9. The CDR3 nucleotides read TGTGCCAGCAGCTTGGCCTTCGGACAGGGTGGCTCACCCCTCCACTTT. Its protein product is CASSLAFGQGGSPLHF.

This clone was found a few times. The rearrangement joins TRBV7-7 to TRBJ2-5; 8 nucleotides line up with TRBD1. The V gene's germline CDR1 is SSHAT and CDR2 FNYEAQ (reference sequence). J was trimmed by 5 bases and V by 5 bases; bases with no gene match: 16. The CDR3 sequence is 17 residues long. CDR3 DNA: TGTGCCAGCAGCCCTCGGGGGCGGCAGGGGGCTGGGGAGACCCAGTACTTC. Protein product: CASSPRGRQGAGETQYF.

CDR3 in amino acids: CASSLVQGAEEQYF. DNA of the CDR3: TGTGCCAGCAGCTTGGTCCAGGGGGCTGAGGAGCAGTACTTC. V gene TRBV5-4 combines with J gene TRBJ2-7, with TRBD1 matching 8 bases. The germline CDR1 and CDR2 sequences are SGHNT and YYREEE (reference sequence). The CDR3 has 14 residues. Trimming cost V 0 bases and J 7 bases; bases outside gene matches: 6.

The chain carries TRBV5-4 and TRBJ2-3, with D possibly TRBD2 on 5 matching bases. CDR3 length equals 15 residues. Germline loops: CDR1 SGHNT, CDR2 YYREEE (reference sequence). V was cut by 6 bases and J by 2 bases, with 16 bases left in between. CDR3: CASTTARGFTDTQYF. The CDR3 DNA reads TGTGCCAGCACTACGGCTCGGGGTTTCACAGATACGCAGTATTTT.

The chain has TRBV7-6 and TRBJ2-5; D gene uncertain. This CDR3 has 12 amino acids. Germline CDR1 is SGHVS and CDR2 is FNYEAQ. V was clipped by 1 base and J by 4 bases, with 4 bases between them. The chain's CDR3 is CASSLVGETQYF. The CDR3 DNA is TGTGCCAGCAGCTTAGTCGGAGAGACCCAGTACTTC.

The gene calls are TRBV4-1 and TRBJ1-1, with TRBD1 as a possible D gene (5 bases). Between the trimmed V and J ends, which lost 5 bases and 0 bases, there was a span of 13 bases. Germline CDR1 reads MGHRA; CDR2 reads YSYEKL. This CDR3 is 15 amino acids long. CDR3 DNA: TGCGCCAGCAGCGGGGGGGGAACAGTGAACACTGAAGCTTTCTTT. Protein: CASSGGGTVNTEAFF.

This chain connects TRBV14 to TRBJ2-6, with D perhaps TRBD2 (5 bases). This CDR3 is 19 amino acids long. Looked up from germline, CDR1 is SGHDN and CDR2 is FVKESK. V lost 0 bases and J lost 2, with 17 bases in between. The CDR3 nucleotides read TGTGCCAGCAGCCAAGATGCAAGGAGGTTTCGGGCTGGGGCCAACGTCCTGACTTTC. Its protein product is CASSQDARRFRAGANVLTF.

The rearrangement uses TRBV7-9 and TRBJ1-1; possible D gene TRBD1, 6 bases. The CDR3 contains 16 residues. Per germline, CDR1 SEHNR and CDR2 FQNEAQ (reference sequence). V gave up 5 bases and J gave up 9 bases, with 25 bases separating them. Written as DNA, the CDR3 is TGTGCCAGCAGCCCAAGTTCCCTGGGGACACAAGGTAAAGCTTTCTTT. It encodes CASSPSSLGTQGKAFF.

The rearrangement links TRBV9 to TRBJ1-1; D may be TRBD1 (5 bases). The CDR3 consists of 17 residues. Germline-derived CDR1 and CDR2 are SGDLS and YYNGEE. The ends were cut back, 1 base at V and 1 base at J, with 17 bases in the middle. The CDR3 reads CASSVSPRDLPNTEAFF. CDR3 DNA: TGTGCCAGCAGCGTATCCCCGCGGGACCTACCGAACACTGAAGCTTTCTTT. Drawing the rest from reference TRBV9 and TRBJ1-1, the complete variable domain is DSGVTQTPKHLITATGQRVTLRCSPRSGDLSVYWYQQSLDQGLQFLIQYYNGEERAKGNILERFSAQQFPDLHSELNLSSLELGDSALYFCASSVSPRDLPNTEAFFGQGTRLTVV.

The chain recombines TRBV4-3 with TRBJ2-1; D is perhaps TRBD2 (7 bases). The V gene lost 4 bases and the J gene lost 7 bases, with 17 bases spanning the gap. The CDR3 has 15 amino acids. The V gene's germline CDR1 is LGHNA and CDR2 YSLEER. CDR3 in DNA: TGCGCCAGCAGCCCGTACTTAGGGGGAGGGAATGAGCAGTTCTTC. Translated: CASSPYLGGGNEQFF.

The chain links TRBV7-2 to TRBJ1-2; 8 nucleotides agree with TRBD1. The CDR3 covers 18 residues. Losses at the gene ends were 5 bases for V and 3 bases for J; bases not matched to a gene: 17. Germline loops: CDR1 SGHTA, CDR2 FQGNSA. In DNA, the CDR3 is TGTGCCAGCAGCGTGAGCAGGGGGCAAAGAGCAAGGGACTATGGCTACACCTTC. Protein sequence: CASSVSRGQRARDYGYTF.

The J gene is TRBJ2-5, the V gene TRBV28; D is possibly TRBD2 (6 bases). The CDR3 totals 16 residues. The V and J ends lost 5 bases and 2 bases respectively, with 18 bases between them. From germline, CDR1 is MDHEN and CDR2 SYDVKM. CDR3 sequence reads: CASSPPGRGHQETQYF. Written as DNA, the CDR3 is TGTGCCAGCAGTCCCCCTGGGCGGGGCCATCAAGAGACCCAGTACTTC.

The gene calls are TRBV7-3 and TRBJ2-3, with 8 bases that match TRBD2. Trimming at V came to 1 base and at J to 4 bases, leaving 7 bases not matched to a gene. The CDR3 contains 16 residues. Germline CDR1 and CDR2: SGHTA and FQGTGA. The CDR3 spells CASSLNGGAVPDTQYF. In nucleotides, the CDR3 is TGTGCCAGCAGCTTAAACGGGGGGGCCGTCCCAGATACGCAGTATTTT.